This T cell receptor beta chain was sequenced for a study of blood T cells in healthy people across ages. Study in general: Template switching recovered approximately one barcoded beta molecule for every two T cells.

Regarding this clonotype: The antigen is not known.

Study outcomes and limitations: Relative to aged donors, long-lived donors carried more naive CD4+ cells and displayed higher diversity. Lack of knowledge of donor CMV status possibly confounded expanded clonotype changes.

Alongside a J-beta primer mix, a sample-barcoded 5' primer served in a second PCR lasting 7 to 11 cycles. MiXCR was run by TCRdb on the 5' RACE reads, yielding one entry per CDR3 protein. Among more than 800,000 distinct CDR3 sequences, 45% were seen once, and the ten largest hold over 15%. The length of the CDR3 is 16 residues. V was clipped by 4 bases and J by 3 bases; unmatched bases: 7. Germline V lookup: CDR1 MNHEY, CDR2 SMNVEV (reference sequence). The material sequenced was blood. The receptor's source is a woman aged 55 to 70 in good health. The rearrangement uses TRBV27 and TRBJ2-1, with 9 bases aligning to TRBD2. For the CDR3, the DNA is TGTGCCAGCAGTTACGGGCGGGAGGGGATCTACAATGAGCAGTTCTTC. As protein: CASSYGREGIYNEQFF.